This entry lists 3 T cell receptor beta chains sequenced from one sample in a study of glioma-infiltrating T cells after dendritic cell vaccination. The repertoire was sequenced with immunoSEQ multiplex PCR; TCRdb's copy has only in-frame clones and lacks some. The sample holds about 110,000 clones, about 90% seen once. Time point of the sample: after dendritic cell vaccination, including at tumor progression/relapse. The material sequenced was blood, taken after dendritic cell vaccination. Source of these receptors: a human donor with glioblastoma.

This chain links TRBV2 with TRBJ2-2; D not certain. This CDR3 is built from 14 residues. CDR1 is SNHLY, CDR2 FYNNEI, per germline. V was shortened by 1 base and J by 1 base, with 4 bases between the two germline ends. In DNA, the CDR3 is TGTGCCAGCAGTGAAGAACTGAACACCGGGGAGCTGTTTTTT. Protein sequence: CASSEELNTGELFF.

The V call is TRBV2, the J call TRBJ1-2; 8 positions match TRBD1. Trimming took 6 bases from V and 7 from J; bases not matched to a gene: 10. Germline V gene data show CDR1 as SNHLY and CDR2 as FYNNEI. CDR3 length: 14 amino acids. The CDR3 reads CASRPDRGLGGYTF. The CDR3, as DNA: TGTGCCAGCAGACCTGACAGGGGTTTGGGTGGCTACACCTTC. Full variable domain (remainder filled in from reference TRBV2 and TRBJ1-2): EPEVTQTPSHQVTQMGQEVILRCVPISNHLYFYWYRQILGQKVEFLVSFYNNEISEKSEIFDDQFSVERPDGSNFTLKIRSTKLEDSAMYFCASRPDRGLGGYTFGSGTRLTVV.

V is TRBV11-2 and J is TRBJ2-1; 7 bases line up with TRBD1. The trim removed 1 base at V and 0 bases at J, leaving 12 bases unmatched. From germline, CDR1 is SGHAT and CDR2 FQNNGV. CDR3 length: 19 residues. For the CDR3, the DNA is TGTGCCAGCAGCTTAGCGATCGGACAGGCAGAAAGCTCCTACAATGAGCAGTTCTTC. Protein product: CASSLAIGQAESSYNEQFF.